Presented here are 9 T cell receptor beta chains from one specimen sequenced in a study of T cells in Graves' hyperthyroidism and ophthalmopathy. Authors of the study amplified TCR beta CDR3 regions from RNA transcripts. In the first-round RT-PCR of the TCR CDR3, the HTBI primer set was used. Each CDR3 protein gets one entry after TCRdb re-called the multiplex PCR reads with MiXCR. The profile covers about 210,000 distinct CDR3 sequences, with approximately 17% appearing a single time and roughly 53% taken by the ten largest. The sequencing input was blood. These receptors were taken from a man aged 45-60 years with Graves' hyperthyroidism.

This clonotype has a count of ten or more. This chain uses TRBV12-3 or TRBV12-4 with TRBJ2-7, with TRBD2 as a possible D gene (6 bases). This CDR3 is built from 15 residues. Trimming stripped 2 bases from V and 7 bases from J, with 18 bases between. CDR3 sequence: CASSLRGLSSGEQYF. DNA for the CDR3: TGTGCCAGCAGTTTACGGGGACTCTCCTCTGGGGAGCAGTACTTC.

This clonotype has a count of ten or more. The chain carries TRBV3-1 and TRBJ1-2; the D gene is possibly TRBD1 (6 bases). Germline loops: CDR1 LGHDT, CDR2 YNNKEL (reference sequence). There are 14 residues in the CDR3. Trimming removed 4 bases at V and 4 bases at J, with 13 bases between. The CDR3 region has the DNA TGTGCCAGCAGCCTCTACGGACAGTCCTATGGCTACACCTTC. It is translated as CASSLYGQSYGYTF. Drawing the rest from reference TRBV3-1 and TRBJ1-2, the complete variable domain is DTAVSQTPKYLVTQMGNDKSIKCEQNLGHDTMYWYKQDSKKFLKIMFSYNNKELIINETVPNRFSPKSPDKAHLNLHINSLELGDSAVYFCASSLYGQSYGYTFGSGTRLTVV.

The chain carries TRBV5-6 and TRBJ2-5, with 11 positions matching TRBD1. Germline V gene lookup returns CDR1 SGHDT and CDR2 YYEEEE. CDR3 length equals 17 residues. The V and J ends lost 4 bases and 1 base, in that order; junction bases with no gene match: 9. DNA for the CDR3: TGTGCCAGCAGCCAAAATACCGGGACAGGGGGCCAAGAGACCCAGTACTTC. It yields the protein CASSQNTGTGGQETQYF.

This clonotype has ten or more counts. The genes are TRBV3-1 and TRBJ2-5; D is undetermined. Germline V gene lookup returns CDR1 LGHDT and CDR2 YNNKEL (reference sequence). The CDR3 is 11 residues long. Between the trimmed V and J ends, which lost 4 bases and 4 bases, there was a span of 4 bases. As DNA, the CDR3 is TGTGCCAGCAGCCGGCGAGAGACCCAGTACTTC. Protein: CASSRRETQYF.

This clonotype was counted ten times or more. The J gene is TRBJ1-1, the V gene TRBV28; weak D call: TRBD1 (5 bases). This CDR3 has 14 amino acids. Per germline, CDR1 MDHEN and CDR2 SYDVKM. V shed 0 bases and J shed 3 bases, with 8 bases lying between them. Here the CDR3 DNA reads TGTGCCAGCAGTTTATGGGCGGGGGACACTGAAGCTTTCTTT. As protein: CASSLWAGDTEAFF. Filled out from reference TRBV28 and TRBJ1-1, the complete variable domain reads DVKVTQSSRYLVKRTGEKVFLECVQDMDHENMFWYRQDPGLGLRLIYFSYDVKMKEKGDIPEGYSVSREKKERFSLILESASTNQTSMYLCASSLWAGDTEAFFGQGTRLTVV.

The V call is TRBV5-1, the J call TRBJ1-1, with D unresolved. The V and J ends lost 8 bases and 10 bases respectively, with 24 bases between them. The CDR3 covers 14 residues. Germline V gene lookup returns CDR1 SGHRS and CDR2 YFSETQ. DNA for the CDR3: TGCGCCAGTAAAGAACCGGGTCAACCACTCCGAGCTTTCTTT. Its protein product is CASKEPGQPLRAFF.

The genes are TRBV4-2 and TRBJ2-7; the D gene is possibly TRBD1 (5 bases). The CDR3 covers 14 residues. From germline, CDR1 is LGHNA and CDR2 YNFKEQ. V lost 1 base and J lost 3, with 10 bases in between. Here the CDR3 reads CASSQGQSNYEQYF. CDR3 bases: TGTGCCAGCAGCCAAGGACAGTCTAACTACGAGCAGTACTTC.

This clonotype was recorded many times. The V gene is TRBV11-1, the J gene TRBJ1-1; D is unresolved. Trimming removed 4 bases at V and 4 bases at J, with 4 bases between. Germline V gene sequence: CDR1 SGHAT, CDR2 FQDESV (reference sequence). This CDR3 has 11 amino acids. The CDR3: CASSWSTEAFF. The CDR3 DNA follows: TGTGCCAGCAGCTGGAGCACTGAAGCTTTCTTT.

This clonotype came up many times. The genes are TRBV7-3 and TRBJ2-1; 9 bases fit TRBD1. The CDR3 is made up of 15 amino acids. Trimming removed 5 bases from V and 6 bases from J; junction bases left unmatched: 8. The V gene's germline CDR1 is SGHTA and CDR2 FQGTGA. CDR3 protein: CASSLRTGDSNEQFF. CDR3 bases: TGTGCCAGCAGCCTTAGGACAGGGGACTCCAATGAGCAGTTCTTC.